This T cell receptor beta chain was retrieved from a study of blood T cell repertoires in COVID-19. Study-level background: Collection of acute and convalescent COVID-19 samples took place in the United States, Italy and Spain. In each case, the material was cDNA or gDNA derived from T cells, B-cell-depleted T cells, or PBMCs.

The CDR3 has 15 residues. Germline loops: CDR1 GTSNPN, CDR2 SVGIG (reference sequence). V was clipped by 3 bases and J by 0 bases, with 12 bases between them. Under the authors' procedure: Amplification from reference gene primers served as the basis for estimated nucleated cell counts. Some clones are missing from TCRdb's copy, which holds only in-frame ones; the method was immunoSEQ multiplex PCR. V, J and clone size derive from that table, while D and trimming were established from the DNA sequence. The repertoire holds some 69,000 clones, around four fifths seen once, with about 1.9% in the top ten.

The material sequenced was peripheral blood. The clonotype comes from a woman aged 60-75 years with acute or convalescent COVID-19. V is TRBV30 and J is TRBJ1-5; no definite D call. The chain's CDR3 is CAWSERRYSNQPQHF. The CDR3 nucleotides are TGTGCCTGGAGCGAGCGACGATATAGCAATCAGCCCCAGCATTTT.